This T cell receptor (beta chain) was captured by sequencing in a study of blood T cell repertoires in COVID-19. Repertoires were generated with immunoSEQ multiplex PCR, while TCRdb's copy carries only in-frame clones and drops some. This table holds fewer than 250,000 clones, 80% to 90% found once. This CDR3 spans 13 amino acids. Germline V gene lookup returns CDR1 SGHRS and CDR2 YFSETQ. The V gene end was trimmed by 6 bases and the J gene end by 6 bases; junction bases not matched to a gene: 7. This clonotype was sampled from a woman between 40 and 50 years old with active or convalescent COVID-19. The gene calls are TRBV5-1 and TRBJ1-1; 8 nucleotides line up with TRBD1. Sequenced sample: peripheral blood. CDR3 region: CASTETGAPEAFF. The CDR3 DNA is TGCGCCAGCACAGAGACAGGGGCTCCTGAAGCTTTCTTT.